Below, one T cell receptor beta chain is given with its context. Its target is not known. The entry originates in a study of siplizumab effects on memory and regulatory T cells. The assay looked at about 100,000 TCR templates in each sample. Sequenced by immunoSEQ multiplex PCR; TCRdb stores in-frame clones only, minus some. The sample includes around 94,000 clones, roughly 90% seen only once; the top ten take about 1.1%. After removal of 5 bases from V and 4 bases from J, the junction contained 9 bases not matched to a gene. CDR1 and CDR2 from the germline V gene are MGHRA and YSYEKL. The CDR3 runs to 16 residues. Study outcomes and limitations: The apparent diversity of naive T cells exceeded that of memory cells, and naive T cells seemed to make a major contribution to the alloresponse. Alloreactive clones mapping to unstimulated subsets formed only a minor fraction. In siplizumab cultures, the suppressive function of proliferating Tregs remained unconfirmed.

The gene calls are TRBV4-1 and TRBJ2-5; the match to TRBD1 covers 11 bases. The receptor's source is a human donor in good health. The sample comprised CD4+ T cells sorted from blood. This CDR3 reads CASSLSGTGGGETQYF. DNA of the CDR3: TGCGCCAGCAGCTTATCCGGGACAGGGGGGGGAGAGACCCAGTACTTC.